A single sample is the source of the 5 T cell receptor beta chains below, sequenced in a study of HIV-infected patients and healthy controls. TCRdb analysed the 5' RACE reads with MiXCR anew, one entry per CDR3 protein. This repertoire shows around 67,000 distinct CDR3 sequences, around 17% found once; its top ten account for approximately 5.3%. Sequencing input: CD4+ T cells from blood. These TCRs come from a human donor in good health.

This clonotype appeared many times. This chain uses TRBV7-2 with TRBJ2-3; D not certain. This CDR3 spans 15 amino acids. Germline CDR1 SGHTA, CDR2 FQGNSA. Trimming pared 3 bases from V and 2 bases from J, leaving 12 bases between. CDR3 protein: CASSFGPGNTDTQYF. The CDR3 coding sequence is TGTGCCAGCAGCTTTGGACCCGGTAACACAGATACGCAGTATTTT.

The sample holds a few counts of this clonotype. CDR3 loop: CASSFSGSGQETQYF. Here the CDR3 DNA reads TGTGCCAGCAGCTTTAGCGGGAGTGGACAAGAGACCCAGTACTTC. The J gene is TRBJ2-5, the V gene TRBV7-9, with TRBD2 matching 9 bases. With V trimmed by 3 bases and J by 2 bases, 4 bases remained unmatched. The CDR3 covers 15 residues. Looked up from germline, CDR1 is SEHNR and CDR2 is FQNEAQ (reference sequence).

This clonotype was detected a few times. The chain links TRBV7-2 to TRBJ2-7; D remains ambiguous. Germline values: CDR1 SGHTA, CDR2 FQGNSA. V dropped 2 bases and J dropped 2 bases, with 7 bases sitting between them. CDR3 length equals 13 residues. Here the CDR3 DNA reads TGTGCCAGCAGCTTAAAGGGTACCTACGAGCAGTACTTC. It specifies CASSLKGTYEQYF.

This clonotype occurred a few times. CDR3 DNA: TGTGCCAGCAGTTTTTCGGGGGCGGGATATACGCAGTATTTT. Its protein product is CASSFSGAGYTQYF. This chain links TRBV27 with TRBJ2-3; the D call may be TRBD1 or TRBD2 (6 bases each). The CDR3 runs 14 residues. V was clipped by 3 bases and J by 7 bases, with 14 bases between them. The V gene's germline CDR1 is MNHEY and CDR2 SMNVEV (reference sequence).

In its sample, this clonotype was seen many times. V usage is TRBV29-1 and J usage is TRBJ1-1; perhaps TRBD1 as D (5 bases). Trimming left V 7 bases short and J 2 bases short, with 8 bases between. The CDR3 runs to 11 residues. The germline CDR1 and CDR2 sequences are SQVTM and ANQGSEA. CDR3: CSGDLNTEAFF. The DNA of the CDR3 is TGCAGCGGGGACCTTAACACTGAAGCTTTCTTT.